One sample yielded the 14 T cell receptor beta chains listed below, sequenced in a study of long-term antiretroviral therapy in people with HIV. The authors ran the immunoSEQ assay, v3.0, at survey level. This table comes from immunoSEQ multiplex PCR, and its TCRdb copy is limited to in-frame clones, with some not included. The repertoire holds about 21,000 clones, with 70% to 85% as singletons. The material sequenced was unsorted PBMCs, taken 0.9 years after starting antiretroviral therapy. These receptors all stem from a man aged 18 to 30 with HIV.

This rearrangement joins TRBV4-1 to TRBJ2-2, with 10 bases lining up with TRBD1. CDR3 length: 15 residues. J gave up 6 bases and V 0 bases, and 1 base lay outside the gene matches. From germline, CDR1 is MGHRA and CDR2 YSYEKL. CDR3 nucleotide sequence: TGCGCCAGCAGCCAAGACGGACAGGGGGCCGGGGAGCTGTTTTTT. This codes for CASSQDGQGAGELFF.

This chain uses TRBV9 with TRBJ2-3; 8 bases line up with TRBD2. V dropped 1 base and J dropped 4; count of bases not matched to a gene: 14. The CDR3 is 18 amino acids. Germline loops: CDR1 SGDLS, CDR2 YYNGEE. The CDR3 sequence: CASSVTLAGMTGADTQYF. The CDR3 region has the DNA TGTGCCAGCAGCGTAACCCTAGCGGGCATGACAGGCGCAGATACGCAGTATTTT.

CDR3 amino acids: CSVQGGANTGELFF. CDR3 DNA sequence: TGCAGCGTCCAGGGGGGCGCAAACACCGGGGAGCTGTTTTTT. The chain joins TRBV29-1 to TRBJ2-2, with D perhaps TRBD1 (7 bases). V gave up 6 bases and J gave up 2 bases, with 13 bases separating them. CDR3 length: 14 residues. In germline, CDR1 is SQVTM, CDR2 ANQGSEA.

The chain employs TRBV6-1 and TRBJ1-5, with TRBD1 matching over 9 bases. Trimming took 6 bases from V and 2 from J; bases not matched to a gene: 5. This CDR3 contains 15 residues. The germline V gene encodes CDR1 MNHNS and CDR2 SASEGT. CDR3 nucleotide sequence: TGTGCCAGCAGCCCGGGACAGGGTGGCAATCAGCCCCAGCATTTT. Protein sequence: CASSPGQGGNQPQHF.

V is TRBV7-9 and J is TRBJ2-7; D gene ambiguous. CDR1 is SEHNR and CDR2 is FQNEAQ in the germline V gene (reference sequence). Trimming took 1 base from V and 6 from J, leaving 16 bases between them. This CDR3 spans 15 amino acids. CDR3 protein: CASSLVVGKRTEQYF. The CDR3 bases are TGTGCCAGCAGCTTAGTTGTAGGGAAGCGAACCGAGCAGTACTTC. Drawing the rest from reference TRBV7-9 and TRBJ2-7, the complete variable domain is DTGVSQNPRHKITKRGQNVTFRCDPISEHNRLYWYRQTLGQGPEFLTYFQNEAQLEKSRLLSDRFSAERPKGSFSTLEIQRTEQGDSAMYLCASSLVVGKRTEQYFGPGTRLTVT.

J is TRBJ2-2 and V is TRBV7-9; D remains unclear. Trimming left V 5 bases short and J 0 bases short, with 10 bases between. Looked up from germline, CDR1 is SEHNR and CDR2 is FQNEAQ (reference sequence). This CDR3 has 15 residues. The CDR3, as DNA: TGTGCCAGCAGCCCCGCACCAGCGAACACCGGGGAGCTGTTTTTT. Encoded protein: CASSPAPANTGELFF.

The chain couples TRBV25-1 to TRBJ2-5; D is ambiguous. Germline CDR1 MGHDK, CDR2 SYGVNS. V was trimmed by 7 bases and J by 7 bases, leaving 10 bases between them. The CDR3 runs 11 residues. CDR3 loop: CASTFSRTQYF. In DNA form, the CDR3 reads TGTGCCAGCACATTCTCCCGGACCCAGTACTTC.

This clone is a singleton in its sample. The chain joins TRBV6-5 to TRBJ2-2; 10 nucleotides line up with TRBD2. Germline lookup yields CDR1 MNHEY and CDR2 SVGAGI. The CDR3 has 15 residues. The V segment lost 8 bases and the J segment 7 bases; nucleotides outside the gene matches: 10. This CDR3 is CASEAGTSEIGELFF. The CDR3 bases are TGTGCCAGCGAGGCCGGGACTAGCGAGATCGGGGAGCTGTTTTTT.

This clone was picked up one time. The rearrangement links TRBV14 to TRBJ1-5; possibly TRBD1 for D (5 bases). The CDR3 has 16 residues. V was shortened by 8 bases and J by 0 bases, with 17 bases between the two germline ends. Germline loops: CDR1 SGHDN, CDR2 FVKESK. The CDR3 protein is CASYIWGPYSNQPQHF. DNA of the CDR3: TGTGCCAGCTATATTTGGGGACCTTATAGCAATCAGCCCCAGCATTTT.

The table lists this clone with a few counts. The genes are TRBV7-3 and TRBJ1-1; a possible D gene is TRBD1 (6 bases). The ends were cut back, 7 bases at V and 5 bases at J, with 26 bases in the middle. Germline CDR1 and CDR2: SGHTA and FQGTGA. This CDR3 contains 17 residues. The CDR3 loop reads CASTSQWPTGLDTEAFF. DNA of the CDR3: TGTGCCAGCACGTCCCAATGGCCCACAGGGTTGGATACTGAAGCTTTCTTT.

This clone appeared a single time. The chain employs TRBV10-3 and TRBJ1-1; TRBD1 is a possible D gene (6 bases). The CDR3 is 15 amino acids. Germline V gives CDR1 ENHRY, CDR2 SYGVKD. Trimming took 5 bases from V and 2 from J, leaving 15 bases between them. The CDR3, as DNA: TGTGCCATCAGTAAAATTACAGGGCTAAACACTGAAGCTTTCTTT. The encoded protein is CAISKITGLNTEAFF.

This chain connects TRBV15 to TRBJ1-1; tentatively, D is TRBD1 (6 bases). The CDR3 sequence is 16 residues long. Germline V gene sequence: CDR1 LNHNV, CDR2 YYDKDF (reference sequence). V was clipped by 7 bases and J by 1 base, with 19 bases between them. CDR3 sequence: CATMVGGGRGNTEAFF. CDR3 sequence (DNA): TGTGCCACCATGGTTGGGGGGGGCAGGGGGAACACTGAAGCTTTCTTT.

The chain is built from TRBV7-8 and TRBJ2-1, with D perhaps being TRBD1 or TRBD2 (6 bases each). The V gene's germline CDR1 is SGHVS and CDR2 FQNEAQ. The CDR3 totals 14 residues. Between the trimmed V and J ends, which lost 4 bases and 6 bases, there was a span of 13 bases. The CDR3 bases are TGTGCCAGCAGCTCCCGAGGAGGGGGCAATGAGCAGTTCTTC. Its translation is CASSSRGGGNEQFF.

This clone was seen more than once but under ten times. The chain carries TRBV25-1 and TRBJ2-1; D ambiguous. Germline CDR1 is MGHDK and CDR2 is SYGVNS. This CDR3 is 10 amino acids long. V was clipped by 9 bases and J by 16 bases, with 16 bases between them. The CDR3 DNA reads as TGTGCCAGAACTTACTTCGGGTCCTTCTTC. Amino acids: CARTYFGSFF.